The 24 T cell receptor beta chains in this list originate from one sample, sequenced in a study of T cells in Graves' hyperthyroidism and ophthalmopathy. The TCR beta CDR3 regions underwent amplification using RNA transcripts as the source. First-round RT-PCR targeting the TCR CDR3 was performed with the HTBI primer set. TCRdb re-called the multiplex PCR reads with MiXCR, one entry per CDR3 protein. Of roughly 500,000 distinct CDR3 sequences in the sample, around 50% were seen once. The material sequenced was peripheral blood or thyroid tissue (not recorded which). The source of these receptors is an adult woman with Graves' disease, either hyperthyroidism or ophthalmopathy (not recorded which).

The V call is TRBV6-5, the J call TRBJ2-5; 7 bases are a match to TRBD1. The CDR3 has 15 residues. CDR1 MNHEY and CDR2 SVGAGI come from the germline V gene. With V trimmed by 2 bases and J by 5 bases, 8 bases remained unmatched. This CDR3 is CASSYLTTGLETQYF. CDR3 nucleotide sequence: TGTGCCAGCAGTTACCTCACGACAGGGTTGGAGACCCAGTACTTC.

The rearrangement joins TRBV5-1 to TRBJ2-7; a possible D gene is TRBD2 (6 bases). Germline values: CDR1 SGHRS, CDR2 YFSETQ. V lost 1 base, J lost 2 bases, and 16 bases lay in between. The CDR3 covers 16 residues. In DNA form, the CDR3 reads TGCGCCAGCAGCTTGTCTGACGGGAGTGGGCCCTACGAGCAGTACTTC. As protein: CASSLSDGSGPYEQYF. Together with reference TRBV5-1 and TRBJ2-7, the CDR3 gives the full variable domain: KAGVTQTPRYLIKTRGQQVTLSCSPISGHRSVSWYQQTPGQGLQFLFEYFSETQRNKGNFPGRFSGRQFSNSRSEMNVSTLELGDSALYLCASSLSDGSGPYEQYFGPGTRLTVT.

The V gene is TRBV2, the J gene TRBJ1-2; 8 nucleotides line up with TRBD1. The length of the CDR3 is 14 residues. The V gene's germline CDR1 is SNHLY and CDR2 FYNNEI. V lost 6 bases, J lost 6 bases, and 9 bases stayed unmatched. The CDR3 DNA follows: TGTGCCAGCAGACTTGGACAGGGAAGTAATGGCTACACCTTC. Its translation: CASRLGQGSNGYTF.

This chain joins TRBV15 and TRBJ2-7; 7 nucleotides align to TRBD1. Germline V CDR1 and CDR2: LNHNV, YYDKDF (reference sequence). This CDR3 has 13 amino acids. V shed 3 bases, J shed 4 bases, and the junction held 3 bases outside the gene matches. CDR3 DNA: TGTGCCACCAGCAGGGAGACAGGGTACGAGCAGTACTTC. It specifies CATSRETGYEQYF.

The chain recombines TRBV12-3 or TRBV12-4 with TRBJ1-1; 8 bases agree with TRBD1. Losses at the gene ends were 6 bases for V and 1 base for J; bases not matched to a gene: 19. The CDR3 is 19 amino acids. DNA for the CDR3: TGTGCCAGCAGCCGACACGCATACAGGGGGGGAAGTAGGAACACTGAAGCTTTCTTT. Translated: CASSRHAYRGGSRNTEAFF.

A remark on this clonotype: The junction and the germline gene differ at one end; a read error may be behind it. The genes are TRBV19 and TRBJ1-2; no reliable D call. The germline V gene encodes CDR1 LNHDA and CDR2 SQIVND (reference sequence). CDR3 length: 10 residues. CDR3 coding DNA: TGTGCCAGTAGTAGGGAATACTACCCCTTC. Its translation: CASSREYYPF.

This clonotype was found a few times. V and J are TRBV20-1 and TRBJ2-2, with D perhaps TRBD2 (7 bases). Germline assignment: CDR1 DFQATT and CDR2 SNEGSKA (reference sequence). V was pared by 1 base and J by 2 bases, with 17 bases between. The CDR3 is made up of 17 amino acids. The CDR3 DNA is TGCAGTGCTAGAGGGGGGGGGCGCTCCCTTAACACCGGGGAGCTGTTTTTT. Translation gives CSARGGGRSLNTGELFF.

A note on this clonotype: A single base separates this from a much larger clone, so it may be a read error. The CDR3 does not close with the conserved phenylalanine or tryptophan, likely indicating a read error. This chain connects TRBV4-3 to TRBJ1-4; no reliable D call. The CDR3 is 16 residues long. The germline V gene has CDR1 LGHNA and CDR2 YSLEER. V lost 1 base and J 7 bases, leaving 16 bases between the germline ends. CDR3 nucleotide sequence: TGCGCCAGCAGCCAAGGCGACGGAATGGTTGGTGAAAAACTGTTTTCT. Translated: CASSQGDGMVGEKLFS.

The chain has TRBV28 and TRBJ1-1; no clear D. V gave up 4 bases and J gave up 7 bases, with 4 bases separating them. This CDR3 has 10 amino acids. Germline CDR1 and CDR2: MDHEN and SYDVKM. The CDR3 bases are TGTGCCAGCAGTTCCGTTGAAGCTTTCTTT. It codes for CASSSVEAFF.

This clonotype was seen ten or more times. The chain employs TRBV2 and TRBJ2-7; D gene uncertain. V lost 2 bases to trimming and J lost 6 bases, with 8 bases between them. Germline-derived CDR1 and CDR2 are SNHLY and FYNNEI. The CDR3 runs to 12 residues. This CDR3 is CASSEWTGEQYF. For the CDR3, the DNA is TGTGCCAGCAGTGAATGGACCGGCGAGCAGTACTTC.

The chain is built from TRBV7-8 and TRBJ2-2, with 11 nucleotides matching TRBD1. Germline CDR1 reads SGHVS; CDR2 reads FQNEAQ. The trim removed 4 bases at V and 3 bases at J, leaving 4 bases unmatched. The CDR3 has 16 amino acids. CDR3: CASSSGTGGDTGELFF. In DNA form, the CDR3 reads TGTGCCAGCAGCTCCGGGACAGGGGGAGACACCGGGGAGCTGTTTTTT.

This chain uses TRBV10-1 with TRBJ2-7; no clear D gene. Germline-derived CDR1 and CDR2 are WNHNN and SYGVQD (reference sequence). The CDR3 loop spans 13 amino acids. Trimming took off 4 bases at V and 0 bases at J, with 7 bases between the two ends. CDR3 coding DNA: TGCGCCAGCAGTGCCCGGCGCTCCTACGAGCAGTACTTC. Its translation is CASSARRSYEQYF.

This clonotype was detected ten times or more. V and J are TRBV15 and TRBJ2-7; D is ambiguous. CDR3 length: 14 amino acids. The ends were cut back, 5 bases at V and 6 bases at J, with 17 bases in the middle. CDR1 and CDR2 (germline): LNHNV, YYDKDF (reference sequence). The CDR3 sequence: CATSGRTPRREQYF. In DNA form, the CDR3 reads TGTGCCACCAGCGGCCGGACGCCACGACGCGAGCAGTACTTC. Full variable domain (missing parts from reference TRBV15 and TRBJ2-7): DAMVIQNPRYQVTQFGKPVTLSCSQTLNHNVMYWYQQKSSQAPKLLFHYYDKDFNNEADTPDNFQSRRPNTSFCFLDIRSPGLGDTAMYLCATSGRTPRREQYFGPGTRLTVT.

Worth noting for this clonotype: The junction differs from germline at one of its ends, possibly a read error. The CDR3 reads CASSLKQNTEAFF. The CDR3 coding sequence is TGTGCCAGCAGTTTGAAACAGAACACTGAAGCTTTCTTT. The J gene is TRBJ1-1, the V gene TRBV10-3; unclear D gene. Germline-derived CDR1 and CDR2 are ENHRY and SYGVKD. The CDR3 extends over 13 amino acids.

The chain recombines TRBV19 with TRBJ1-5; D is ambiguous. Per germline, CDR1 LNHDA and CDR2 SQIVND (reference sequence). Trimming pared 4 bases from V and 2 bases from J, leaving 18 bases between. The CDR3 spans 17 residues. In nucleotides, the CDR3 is TGTGCCAGTAGTAATCCGAACACCGGGATCCGCAATCAGCCCCAGCATTTT. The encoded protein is CASSNPNTGIRNQPQHF.

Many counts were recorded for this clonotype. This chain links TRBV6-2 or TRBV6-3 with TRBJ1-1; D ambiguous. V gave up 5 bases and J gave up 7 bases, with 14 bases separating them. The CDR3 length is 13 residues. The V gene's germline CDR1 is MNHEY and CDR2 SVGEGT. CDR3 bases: TGTGCCAGCAGTCCCCGGGCGGAACTTGAAGCTTTCTTT. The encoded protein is CASSPRAELEAFF.

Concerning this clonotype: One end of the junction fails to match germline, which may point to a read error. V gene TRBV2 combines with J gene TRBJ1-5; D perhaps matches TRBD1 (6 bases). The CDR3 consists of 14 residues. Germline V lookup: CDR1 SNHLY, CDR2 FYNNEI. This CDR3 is CAISEEGGLQPQHF. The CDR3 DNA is TGTGCCATCAGTGAGGAGGGGGGTCTTCAGCCCCAGCATTTT. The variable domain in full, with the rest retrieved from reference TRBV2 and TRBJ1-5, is EPEVTQTPSHQVTQMGQEVILRCVPISNHLYFYWYRQILGQKVEFLVSFYNNEISEKSEIFDDQFSVERPDGSNFTLKIRSTKLEDSAMYFCAISEEGGLQPQHFGDGTRLSIL.

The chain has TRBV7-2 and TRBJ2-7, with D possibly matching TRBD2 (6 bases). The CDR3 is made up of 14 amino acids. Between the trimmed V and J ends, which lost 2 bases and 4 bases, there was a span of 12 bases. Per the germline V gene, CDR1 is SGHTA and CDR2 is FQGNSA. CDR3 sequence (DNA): TGTGCCAGCAGCTTACTCGGGAGCGGGTACGAGCAGTACTTC. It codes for CASSLLGSGYEQYF.

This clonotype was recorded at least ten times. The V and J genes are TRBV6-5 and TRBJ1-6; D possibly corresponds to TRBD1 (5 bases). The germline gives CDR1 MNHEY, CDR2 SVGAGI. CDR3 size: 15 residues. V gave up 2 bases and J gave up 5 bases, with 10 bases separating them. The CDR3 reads CASSYGGRDNSPLHF. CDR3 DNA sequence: TGTGCCAGCAGTTACGGGGGGAGGGATAATTCACCCCTCCACTTT.

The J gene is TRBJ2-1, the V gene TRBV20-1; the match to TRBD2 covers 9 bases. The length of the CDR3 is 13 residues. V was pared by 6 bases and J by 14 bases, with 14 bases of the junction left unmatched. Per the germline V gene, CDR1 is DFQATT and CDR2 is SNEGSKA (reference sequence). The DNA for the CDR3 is TGCAGTGCACTCCCTAATAGCGGGAGAGTCGAGTTCTTC. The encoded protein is CSALPNSGRVEFF.

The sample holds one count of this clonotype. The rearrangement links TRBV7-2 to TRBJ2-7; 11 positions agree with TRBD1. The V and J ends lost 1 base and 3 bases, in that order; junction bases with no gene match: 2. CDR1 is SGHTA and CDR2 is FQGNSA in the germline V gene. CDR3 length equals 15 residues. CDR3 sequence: CASSLVGTGGYEQYF. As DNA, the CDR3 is TGTGCCAGCAGCTTAGTCGGGACAGGGGGCTACGAGCAGTACTTC.

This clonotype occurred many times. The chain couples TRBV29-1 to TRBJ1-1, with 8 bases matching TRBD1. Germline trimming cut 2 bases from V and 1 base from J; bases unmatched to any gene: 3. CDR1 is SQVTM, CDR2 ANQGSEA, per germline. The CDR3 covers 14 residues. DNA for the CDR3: TGCAGCGTTGAACCAGGGGGCCGGAACACTGAAGCTTTCTTT. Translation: CSVEPGGRNTEAFF.

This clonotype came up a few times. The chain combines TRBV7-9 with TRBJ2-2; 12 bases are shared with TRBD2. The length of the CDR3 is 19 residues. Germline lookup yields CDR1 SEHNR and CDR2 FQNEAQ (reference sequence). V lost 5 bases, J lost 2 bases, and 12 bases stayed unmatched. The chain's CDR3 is CASSQRRLAGGPNTGELFF. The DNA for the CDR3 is TGTGCCAGCAGCCAAAGGAGGCTAGCGGGAGGGCCTAACACCGGGGAGCTGTTTTTT.

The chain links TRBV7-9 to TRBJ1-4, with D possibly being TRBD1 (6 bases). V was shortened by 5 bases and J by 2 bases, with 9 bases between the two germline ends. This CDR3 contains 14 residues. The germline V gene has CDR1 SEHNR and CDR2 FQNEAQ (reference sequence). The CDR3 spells CASSIGQTNEKLFF. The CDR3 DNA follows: TGTGCCAGCAGCATAGGACAGACTAATGAAAAACTGTTTTTT.